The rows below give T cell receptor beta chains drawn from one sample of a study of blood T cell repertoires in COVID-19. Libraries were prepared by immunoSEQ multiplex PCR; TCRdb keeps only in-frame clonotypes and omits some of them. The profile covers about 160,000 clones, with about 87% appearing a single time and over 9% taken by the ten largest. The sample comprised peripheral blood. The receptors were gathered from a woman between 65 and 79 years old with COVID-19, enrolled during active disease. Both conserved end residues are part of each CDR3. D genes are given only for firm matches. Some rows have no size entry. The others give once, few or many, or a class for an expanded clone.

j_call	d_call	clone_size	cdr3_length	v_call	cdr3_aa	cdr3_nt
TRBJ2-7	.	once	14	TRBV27	CASSFGVGAYEQYF	TGTGCCAGCAGTTTTGGGGTCGGGGCCTACGAGCAGTACTTC
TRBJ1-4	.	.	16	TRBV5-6	CASSLRGSTSNEKLFF	TGTGCCAGCAGCTTGCGCGGCAGCACTTCTAATGAAAAACTGTTTTTT
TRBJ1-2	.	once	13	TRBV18	CASSLAENYGYTF	TGTGCCAGCTCACTAGCAGAGAACTATGGCTACACCTTC
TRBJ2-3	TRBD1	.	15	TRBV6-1	CASSENRGGTDTQYF	TGTGCCAGCAGTGAGAACAGGGGCGGCACAGATACGCAGTATTTT
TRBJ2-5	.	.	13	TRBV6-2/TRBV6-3	CASSYGPGETQYF	TGTGCCAGCAGTTACGGGCCCGGAGAGACCCAGTACTTC
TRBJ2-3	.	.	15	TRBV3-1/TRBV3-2	CASSQSVASTDTQYF	TGTGCCAGCAGCCAATCGGTAGCGAGCACAGATACGCAGTATTTT
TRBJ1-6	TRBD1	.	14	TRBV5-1	CASSYDRVGSPLHF	TGCGCCAGCAGCTACGACAGGGTGGGTTCACCCCTCCACTTT
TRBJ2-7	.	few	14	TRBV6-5	CASSYSGAGYEQYF	TGTGCCAGCAGTTACTCGGGGGCGGGTTACGAGCAGTACTTC
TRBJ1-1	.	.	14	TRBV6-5	CASSSRTADTEAFF	TGTGCCAGCAGTTCCAGGACAGCGGACACTGAAGCTTTCTTT
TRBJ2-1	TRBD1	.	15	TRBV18	CASSPSTGGYNEQFF	TGTGCCAGCTCACCATCGACAGGGGGTTACAATGAGCAGTTCTTC
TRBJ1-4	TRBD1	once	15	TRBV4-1	CASSQDGTAQRKLFF	TGCGCCAGCAGCCAGGACGGGACAGCGCAGCGAAAACTGTTTTTT
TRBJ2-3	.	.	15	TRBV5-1	CASSFNSGFTDTQYF	TGCGCCAGCAGCTTCAATAGCGGATTCACAGATACGCAGTATTTT
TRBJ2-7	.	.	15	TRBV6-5	CASSRDRRSSYEQYF	TGTGCCAGCAGTCGCGACAGGAGGAGCTCCTACGAGCAGTACTTC
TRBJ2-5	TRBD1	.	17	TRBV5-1	CASRGTTGAPQQETQYF	TGCGCCAGCAGGGGCACAACAGGGGCCCCCCAACAAGAGACCCAGTACTTC
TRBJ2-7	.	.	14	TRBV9	CASSVGQGFHEQYF	TGTGCCAGCAGCGTCGGGCAGGGGTTCCACGAGCAGTACTTC
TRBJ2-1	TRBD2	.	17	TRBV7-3	CASSLTRTSGLYNEQFF	TGTGCCAGCAGCTTAACCCGAACTAGCGGGCTTTACAATGAGCAGTTCTTC
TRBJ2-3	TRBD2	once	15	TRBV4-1	CASSPERGITDTQYF	TGCGCCAGCAGCCCCGAGCGGGGGATCACAGATACGCAGTATTTT
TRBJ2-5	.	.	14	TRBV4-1	CASSWRRGEETQYF	TGCGCCAGCAGCTGGCGGAGGGGCGAAGAGACCCAGTACTTC
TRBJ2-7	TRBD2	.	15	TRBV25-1	CASRGGLAGGGEQYF	TGTGCCAGCAGAGGGGGACTAGCGGGGGGAGGAGAGCAGTACTTC
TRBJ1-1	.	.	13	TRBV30	CAWTGAVNTEAFF	TGTGCCTGGACAGGGGCTGTGAACACTGAAGCTTTCTTT
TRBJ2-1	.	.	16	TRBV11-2	CASSLDTAGAGNEQFF	TGTGCCAGCAGCTTAGACACCGCGGGGGCCGGGAATGAGCAGTTCTTC
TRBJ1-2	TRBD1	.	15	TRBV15	CATSRSRQGNYGYTF	TGTGCCACCAGCAGGTCGAGACAGGGGAACTATGGCTACACCTTC
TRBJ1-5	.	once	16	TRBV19	CASRLEGLKYDQPQHF	TGTGCCAGCCGATTGGAGGGACTGAAGTACGATCAGCCCCAGCATTTT
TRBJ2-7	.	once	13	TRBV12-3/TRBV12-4	CASSPRGSYEQYF	TGTGCCAGCAGTCCCAGGGGTAGTTACGAGCAGTACTTC
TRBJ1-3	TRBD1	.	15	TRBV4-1	CASSQAGQGGNTIYF	TGCGCCAGCAGCCAAGCGGGACAGGGGGGAAACACCATATATTTT
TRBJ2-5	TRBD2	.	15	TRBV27	CASSRLAGGKETQYF	TGTGCCAGCAGCAGACTAGCGGGGGGGAAAGAGACCCAGTACTTC
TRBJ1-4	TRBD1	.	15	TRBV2	CASRGLTGPNEKLFF	TGTGCCAGCAGGGGACTGACAGGGCCGAATGAAAAACTGTTTTTT
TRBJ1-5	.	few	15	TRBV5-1	CASSLEGDSNQPQHF	TGCGCCAGCAGCTTGGAAGGGGATAGCAATCAGCCCCAGCATTTT
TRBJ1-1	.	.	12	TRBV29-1	CSLRGIDTEAFF	TGCAGCCTCCGGGGGATCGACACTGAAGCTTTCTTT